The clone carrying this TCR beta chain has a count of ten or more. The antigen remains unidentified. The data stem from a study of molecular identifiers for immune sequencing clone quantification. For bulk TCR libraries, previously described methods and listed TCR primers were used. MiXCR, run by TCRdb on the PCR reads, gives a single entry per CDR3 protein. The repertoire holds some 70,000 distinct CDR3 sequences, with 18% as singletons. Study observations and caveats: Clone sizes could be underestimated for highly expanded clones when identical TCR molecules share a barcode. Among effectors, clones above 20 RNA copies held over 97% of molecules; among naive cells, under 1%.

The length of the CDR3 is 15 residues. Germline V gene data show CDR1 as SGHRS and CDR2 as YFSETQ. Trimming left V 1 base short and J 4 bases short, with 14 bases between. Sequencing was carried out using naive CD8+ T cells from blood, with Jurkat cell RNA spiked in. Noted subset: FACS-sorted CD8+CD4-CCR7+CD45RA+ naive T cells. This TCR derives from a human donor in good health. Some libraries in this study had Jurkat cell RNA spiked in. The chain uses TRBV5-1 and TRBJ1-1, with D perhaps TRBD1 (6 bases). CDR3 protein: CASSLRGAESTEAFF. The CDR3 coding sequence is TGCGCCAGCAGCTTGAGGGGGGCTGAGAGCACTGAAGCTTTCTTT.